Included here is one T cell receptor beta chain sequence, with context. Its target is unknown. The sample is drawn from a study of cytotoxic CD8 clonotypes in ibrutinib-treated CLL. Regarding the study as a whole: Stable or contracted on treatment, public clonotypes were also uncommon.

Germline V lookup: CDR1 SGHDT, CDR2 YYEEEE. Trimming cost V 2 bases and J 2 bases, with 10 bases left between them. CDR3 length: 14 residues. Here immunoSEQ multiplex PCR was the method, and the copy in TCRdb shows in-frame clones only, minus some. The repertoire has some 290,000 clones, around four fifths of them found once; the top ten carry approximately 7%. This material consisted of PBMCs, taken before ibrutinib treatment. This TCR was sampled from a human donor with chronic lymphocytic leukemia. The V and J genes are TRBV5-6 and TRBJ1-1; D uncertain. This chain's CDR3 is CASSFFYRNTEAFF. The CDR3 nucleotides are TGTGCCAGCAGCTTCTTTTATCGTAACACTGAAGCTTTCTTT.